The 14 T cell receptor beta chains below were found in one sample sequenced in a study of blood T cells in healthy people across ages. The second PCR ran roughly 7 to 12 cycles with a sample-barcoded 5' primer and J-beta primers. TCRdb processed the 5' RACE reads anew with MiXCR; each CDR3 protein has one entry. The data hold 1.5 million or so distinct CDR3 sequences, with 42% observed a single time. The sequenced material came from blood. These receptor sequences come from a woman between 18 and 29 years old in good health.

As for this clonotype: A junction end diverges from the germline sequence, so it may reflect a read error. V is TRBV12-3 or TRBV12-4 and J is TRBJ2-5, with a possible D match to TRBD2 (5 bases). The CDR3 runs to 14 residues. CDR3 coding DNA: TGTACCAGCAGTTTAACGTCTAGCATAGAGACCCAGTACTTC. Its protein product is CTSSLTSSIETQYF.

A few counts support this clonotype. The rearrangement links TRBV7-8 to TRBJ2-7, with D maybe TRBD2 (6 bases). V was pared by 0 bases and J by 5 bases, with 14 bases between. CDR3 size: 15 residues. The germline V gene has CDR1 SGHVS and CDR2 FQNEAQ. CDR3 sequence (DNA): TGTGCCAGCAGCTTAGCACGGGGGTCAACCGACGAGCAGTACTTC. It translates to CASSLARGSTDEQYF.

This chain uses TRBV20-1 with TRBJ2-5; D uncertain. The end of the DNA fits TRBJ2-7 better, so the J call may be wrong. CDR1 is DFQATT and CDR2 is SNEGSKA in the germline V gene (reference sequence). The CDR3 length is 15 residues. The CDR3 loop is CSARDWQVRGYEQYF. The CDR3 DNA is TGCAGTGCTAGAGATTGGCAAGTCCGTGGGTACGAGCAGTACTTC.

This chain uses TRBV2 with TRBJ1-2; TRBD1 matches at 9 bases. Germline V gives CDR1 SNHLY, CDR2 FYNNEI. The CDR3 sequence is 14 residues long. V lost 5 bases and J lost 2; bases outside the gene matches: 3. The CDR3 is CASSYRGPNYGYTF. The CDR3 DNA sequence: TGTGCCAGCAGTTACAGGGGGCCCAACTATGGCTACACCTTC.

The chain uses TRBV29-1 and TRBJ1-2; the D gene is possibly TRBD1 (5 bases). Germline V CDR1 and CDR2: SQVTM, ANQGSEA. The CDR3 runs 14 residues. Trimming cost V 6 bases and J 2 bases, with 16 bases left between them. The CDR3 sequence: CSVVREGGNYGYTF. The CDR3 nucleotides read TGCAGCGTAGTCAGGGAGGGCGGCAACTATGGCTACACCTTC.

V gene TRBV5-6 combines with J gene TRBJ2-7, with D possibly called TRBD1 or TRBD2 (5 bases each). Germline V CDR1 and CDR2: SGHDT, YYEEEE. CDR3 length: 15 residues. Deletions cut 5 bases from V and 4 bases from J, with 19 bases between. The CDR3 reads CASREGTIGKYEQYF. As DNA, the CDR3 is TGTGCCAGCAGAGAAGGGACGATTGGGAAGTACGAGCAGTACTTC.

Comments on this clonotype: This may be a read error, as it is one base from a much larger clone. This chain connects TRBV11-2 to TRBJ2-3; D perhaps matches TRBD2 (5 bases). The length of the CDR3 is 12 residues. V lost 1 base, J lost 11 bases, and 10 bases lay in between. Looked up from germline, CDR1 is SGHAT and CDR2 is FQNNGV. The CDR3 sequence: CASSLAREGQYF. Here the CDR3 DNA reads TGTGCCAGCAGCTTAGCAAGAGAGGGGCAGTATTTT.

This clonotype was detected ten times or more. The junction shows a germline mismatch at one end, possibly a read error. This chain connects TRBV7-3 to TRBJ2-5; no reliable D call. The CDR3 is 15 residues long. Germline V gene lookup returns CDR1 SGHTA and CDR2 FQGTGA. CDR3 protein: CASSLKAGVQEAQYF. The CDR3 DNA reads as TGTGCCAGCAGCTTAAAGGCCGGCGTCCAAGAGGCCCAGTACTTC.

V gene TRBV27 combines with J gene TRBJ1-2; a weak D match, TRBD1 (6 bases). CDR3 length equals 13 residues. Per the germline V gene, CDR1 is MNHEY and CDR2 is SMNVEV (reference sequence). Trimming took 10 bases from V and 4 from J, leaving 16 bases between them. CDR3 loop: CATLSGASYGYTF. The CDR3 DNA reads TGTGCCACCCTATCAGGGGCTAGCTATGGCTACACCTTC.

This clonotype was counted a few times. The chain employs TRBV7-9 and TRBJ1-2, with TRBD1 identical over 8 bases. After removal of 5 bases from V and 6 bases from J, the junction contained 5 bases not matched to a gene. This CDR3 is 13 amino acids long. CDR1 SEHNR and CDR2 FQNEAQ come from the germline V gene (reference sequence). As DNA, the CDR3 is TGTGCCAGCAGCGCTCGGACAGGGAATGGCTACACCTTC. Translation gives CASSARTGNGYTF.

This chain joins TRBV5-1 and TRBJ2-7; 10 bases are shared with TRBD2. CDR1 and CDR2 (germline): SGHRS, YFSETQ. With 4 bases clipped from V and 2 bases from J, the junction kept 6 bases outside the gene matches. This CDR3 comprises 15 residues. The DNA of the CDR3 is TGCGCCAGCAGCGCCTTAAGCGGGGGGGCCTACGAGCAGTACTTC. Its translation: CASSALSGGAYEQYF.

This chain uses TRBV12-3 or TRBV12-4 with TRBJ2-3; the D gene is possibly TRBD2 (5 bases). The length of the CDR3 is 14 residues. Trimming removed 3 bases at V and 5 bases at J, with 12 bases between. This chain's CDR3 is CASSFRLAVDTQYF. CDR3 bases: TGTGCCAGCAGTTTTAGGCTAGCAGTAGATACGCAGTATTTT.

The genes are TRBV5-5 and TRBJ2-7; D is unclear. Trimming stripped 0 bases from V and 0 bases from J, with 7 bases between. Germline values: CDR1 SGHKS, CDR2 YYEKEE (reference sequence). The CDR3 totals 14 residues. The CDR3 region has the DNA TGTGCCAGCAGCTTGGGACTTTACTCCTACGAGCAGTACTTC. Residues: CASSLGLYSYEQYF.

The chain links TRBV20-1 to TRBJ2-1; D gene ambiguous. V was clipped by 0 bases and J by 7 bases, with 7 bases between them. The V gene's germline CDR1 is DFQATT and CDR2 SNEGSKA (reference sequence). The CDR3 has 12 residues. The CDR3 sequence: CSARDPSNEQFF. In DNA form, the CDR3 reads TGCAGTGCTAGAGATCCATCTAATGAGCAGTTCTTC.